This is a list of T cell receptor beta chains from one sample in a study of cytomegalovirus exposure and HLA in healthy donors. Clones were read by immunoSEQ multiplex PCR, and TCRdb kept only the in-frame ones, dropping some. The sample has approximately 150,000 clones, 72% seen once. The sample consisted of PBMCs. These TCRs come from a human donor in good health. The CDR3 runs from the conserved cysteine through the conserved F or W. D genes are given only for firm matches. Expanded clones get a size class; other rows say once, few or many, or leave the size out.

j_call clone_size v_call d_call cdr3_nt cdr3_aa
TRBJ2-3 - TRBV7-2 TRBD1 TGTGCCAGCAGCCCGTCGGGACAGAGGACAGATACGCAGTATTTT CASSPSGQRTDTQYF
TRBJ2-1 - TRBV10-3 TRBD2 TGTGCCATCAGTGAGGGGGCGGGGGGGGACAATGAGCAGTTCTTC CAISEGAGGDNEQFF
TRBJ1-3 - TRBV27 - TGTGCCTGGCGGTGGGACTTTCTCCCGAAGAGCTCTGGAAACACCATATATTTT CAWRWDFLPKSSGNTIYF
TRBJ2-7 once TRBV2 TRBD2 TGTGCCAGCACTAGCGGGGGGGCCTACTCCTACGAGCAGTACTTC CASTSGGAYSYEQYF
TRBJ2-1 - TRBV27 TRBD2 TGTGCCAGCAGTTCCCACCTAGCGGGGGGCCCTTACAATGAGCAGTTCTTC CASSSHLAGGPYNEQFF
TRBJ1-1 - TRBV21-1 - TGTGCCAGCAGCATGGGACAGGGGGATGAAGCTTTCTTT CASSMGQGDEAFF
TRBJ2-5 once TRBV7-7 - TGTGCTAGCAGCGTCTCAGGACAAGAGACCCAGTACTTC CASSVSGQETQYF
TRBJ1-3 once TRBV10-1 - TGCGCCAGCAGTGAGGGGTCTGCGGCTGGAAACACCATATATTTT CASSEGSAAGNTIYF
TRBJ1-1 - TRBV27 TRBD1 TGTGCCAGCAGTTTAAACGCAGGGGGCTTCACTGAAGCTTTCTTT CASSLNAGGFTEAFF
TRBJ2-2 - TRBV27 TRBD2 TGTGCCAGCAGTAAGGGGACTAGCGGGGGGGCCACCGGGGAGCTGTTTTTT CASSKGTSGGATGELFF
TRBJ2-3 - TRBV5-1 TRBD2 TGCGCCAGCAGCCGCGGCCTAGCGGGGAGTACAGATACGCAGTATTTT CASSRGLAGSTDTQYF
TRBJ1-1 - TRBV6-5 - TGTGCCAGCAGTGAAGAGGTAACTGAAGCTTTCTTT CASSEEVTEAFF
TRBJ2-1 - TRBV7-3 TRBD2 TGTGCCAGCAGCTCCTACCGGGGGGGCGCCTACAATGAGCAGTTCTTC CASSSYRGGAYNEQFF
TRBJ1-6 - TRBV27 TRBD1 TGTGCCAGCAGTAAGACAGGGGTTAATTCACCCCTCCACTTT CASSKTGVNSPLHF
TRBJ2-7 - TRBV19 TRBD1 TGTGCCAGTAACACGGGACAGACAGGGATCGAGCAGTACTTC CASNTGQTGIEQYF
TRBJ1-3 - TRBV29-1 TRBD1 TGCAGCGTTGAAGGGGGACAGTCAGGAAACACCATATATTTT CSVEGGQSGNTIYF
TRBJ2-5 - TRBV6-1 - TGTGCCAGCAGCCCGGGGGTAGGGTTGGAGACCCAGTACTTC CASSPGVGLETQYF
TRBJ2-1 - TRBV9 TRBD2 TGTGCCAGCAGCGCCGGGACTAGCGGGGGGGTCCAGGAGCAGTTCTTC CASSAGTSGGVQEQFF
TRBJ2-2 once TRBV7-9 - TGTGCCAGCAGCCTAAACACCGGGGAGCTGTTTTTT CASSLNTGELFF
TRBJ1-5 - TRBV5-5 TRBD1 TGTGCCAGCAGTTACCAACCGACAGGGTTCAATCAGCCCCAGCATTTT CASSYQPTGFNQPQHF
TRBJ1-4 - TRBV6-4 - TGTGCCCCCCGCCCGGGGGTGACGACTAATGAAAAACTGTTTTTT CAPRPGVTTNEKLFF
TRBJ1-1 - TRBV6-1 - TGTGCCAGCAGTGAGCCGAGGGCCCCCCGCACTGAAGCTTTCTTT CASSEPRAPRTEAFF
TRBJ1-4 - TRBV29-1 - TGCAGCGGCCAAATGGGGGGTGATGAAAAACTGTTTTTT CSGQMGGDEKLFF
TRBJ1-3 once TRBV5-1 - TGCGCCAGCAGCCGGGGGGGGCGCGGGTCTGGAAACACCATATATTTT CASSRGGRGSGNTIYF
TRBJ1-3 - TRBV7-3 TRBD1 TGTGCCAGCAGCCCCGGGACAGGGGAAAACACCATATATTTT CASSPGTGENTIYF
TRBJ2-7 - TRBV4-1 TRBD1 TGCGCCAGCAGCCAACCGGGACAGACCTACGAGCAGTACTTC CASSQPGQTYEQYF
TRBJ2-2 - TRBV9 TRBD2 TGTGCCAGCAGCGGACTAGCGGGGGTGAACACCGGGGAGCTGTTTTTT CASSGLAGVNTGELFF
TRBJ1-3 - TRBV6-5 TRBD1 TGTGCCAGCAGTCGGACAGGTATCTCTGGAAACACCATATATTTT CASSRTGISGNTIYF
TRBJ2-7 - TRBV6-1 - TGTGCCAGCAGTGAATGGGGCAGGTTTGCCTACGAGCAGTACTTC CASSEWGRFAYEQYF
TRBJ1-1 - TRBV27 - TGTGCCAGCAGTTTCCCAGGGGAGAACACTGAAGCTTTCTTT CASSFPGENTEAFF
TRBJ2-2 - TRBV4-3 - TGCGCCAGCAGCCAAGGGGCTCGCGGACTCGCGAACACCGGGGAGCTGTTTTTT CASSQGARGLANTGELFF
TRBJ1-2 - TRBV5-1 - TGCGCCAGCAGCTTGGGGTCCGGCAGGGTACGTGGCTACACCTTC CASSLGSGRVRGYTF
TRBJ1-1 - TRBV29-1 - TGCAGCGTTGACGGGGTTAACACTGAAGCTTTCTTT CSVDGVNTEAFF
TRBJ2-2 - TRBV5-1 TRBD2 TGCGCCAGCAGCTTGGTGAGGCTAGCGGGGGTAACGTCGAACACCGGGGAGCTGTTTTTT CASSLVRLAGVTSNTGELFF
TRBJ1-2 - TRBV7-9 TRBD1 TGTGCCAGCAGCTTAGTAAGCCCACAGGGGTATGGCTACACCTTC CASSLVSPQGYGYTF
TRBJ2-6 - TRBV27 TRBD1 TGTGCCAGCAGTTCACGGACAGGGGCGAGCTCTGGGGCCAACGTCCTGACTTTC CASSSRTGASSGANVLTF
TRBJ1-1 - TRBV7-9 - TGTGCCAGCAGCTTAATGGACAAAGGCACTGAAGCTTTCTTT CASSLMDKGTEAFF
TRBJ1-1 few TRBV18 TRBD1 TGTGCCAGCTCACCTAGACAGGGGGAAGCTTTCTTT CASSPRQGEAFF
TRBJ2-2 - TRBV18 TRBD2 TGTGCCAGCCCCCCCGGGACTAGCATCGGGGAGCTGTTTTTT CASPPGTSIGELFF
TRBJ2-1 few TRBV27 TRBD1 TGTGCCAGCAGTTTATTGGGACAGAATGAGCAGTTCTTC CASSLLGQNEQFF
TRBJ1-3 - TRBV5-4 - TGTGCCAGCAGCTTGGATCCACAGGGATCGGGAAACACCATATATTTT CASSLDPQGSGNTIYF
TRBJ2-1 few TRBV7-7 TRBD1 TGTGCTAGCAGCTCATTCCCGGGACAGGGGGTCAATGAGCAGTTCTTC CASSSFPGQGVNEQFF
TRBJ1-2 once TRBV7-9 - TGTGCCAGCAGCTTATGGGAGGTCTATGGCTACACCTTC CASSLWEVYGYTF
TRBJ1-5 - TRBV30 - TGTGCCTGGAAGCCCGCGAGGGGGAGCAATCAGCCCCAGCATTTT CAWKPARGSNQPQHF
TRBJ2-7 - TRBV30 TRBD1 TGTGCCTGGAGTGTCGACGGGACAGGGACCTACGAGCAGTACTTC CAWSVDGTGTYEQYF
TRBJ2-3 - TRBV5-4 TRBD2 TGTGCCAGCAGCTTGGGGGAGCGGGGGGGCCGGGCAGATACGCAGTATTTT CASSLGERGGRADTQYF
TRBJ1-1 - TRBV6-1 TRBD1 TGTGCCAGCATACGAAAGGGACAGATGAACACTGAAGCTTTCTTT CASIRKGQMNTEAFF
TRBJ1-2 - TRBV9 TRBD1 TGTGCCAGCAGCTCTAACAGGGGCCGCTGGGGCTACACCTTC CASSSNRGRWGYTF